This T cell receptor (beta chain) was retrieved from a study of technical replicates of blood from a few donors. Using immunoSEQ multiplex PCR, the repertoire was profiled, and TCRdb retains in-frame clones only, with some absent. Of roughly 80,000 clones in the sample, 94% were seen once. CDR1 and CDR2 (germline): MDHEN, SYDVKM. Unmatched junction bases numbered 10, after V lost 4 bases and J lost 1 base. This CDR3 is built from 17 residues. This receptor was identified in a human donor in good health. Sequencing was carried out using T cells isolated from PBMCs. The genes are TRBV28 and TRBJ2-7, with 10 bases matching TRBD2. CDR3 residues: CASSSPSLAGASYEQYF. CDR3 nucleotide sequence: TGTGCCAGCAGTTCCCCCTCCCTAGCGGGAGCGTCCTACGAGCAGTACTTC.